This paragraph covers one TCR beta chain sequence. The antigen is undetermined. The data belong to a study of cytomegalovirus exposure and HLA in healthy donors. Study-wide results and caveats: Available immune exposure information was restricted to CMV serostatus only.

The PCR employed 60 Vbeta primers together with 13 Jbeta primers. The table came from immunoSEQ multiplex PCR; TCRdb's copy has only in-frame clones and leaves some out. Found here are over 150,000 clones, around 79% of them singletons; the top ten hold less than 3.5%. The sample taken for sequencing was PBMCs. The sequence was obtained from a man aged 18 to 35 in good health and CMV-seronegative.

CDR3 protein: CASSVVSNTEAFF. The CDR3 DNA follows: TGTGCCAGCAGCGTAGTCAGTAACACTGAAGCTTTCTTT. The chain is built from TRBV9 and TRBJ1-1, with D uncertain. Germline loops: CDR1 SGDLS, CDR2 YYNGEE. Deletions cut 0 bases from V and 2 bases from J, with 5 bases between. The CDR3 totals 13 residues.